Listed below are T cell receptor beta chains from one sample, sequenced in a study of blood T cell repertoires in COVID-19. Profiled with immunoSEQ multiplex PCR; TCRdb holds only in-frame clones, not every one. The table lists 500,000 to 600,000 clones, 85% to 90% of them singletons. Sequenced material: peripheral blood. These receptors came from a woman aged 45 to 65 with COVID-19, enrolled during active disease. Each CDR3 is given with its conserved first and last residue. D genes are given only for firm matches. The size entry is marked missing in some rows and otherwise reads once, few, many or a size class.

abundance: -
v_gene: TRBV30
d_gene: -
j_gene: TRBJ1-1
CDR3nt: TGTGCCTGGAGTGACAGGGACGGGTCTGAAGCTTTCTTT
CDR3aa: CAWSDRDGSEAFF

abundance: -
v_gene: TRBV20-1
d_gene: -
j_gene: TRBJ1-2
CDR3nt: TGCAGTGCCCTGTCGGGGGGCTACACCTTC
CDR3aa: CSALSGGYTF

abundance: -
v_gene: TRBV2
d_gene: -
j_gene: TRBJ2-5
CDR3nt: TGTGCCAGCAGCGGCAGGACTTCCCAAGAGACCCAGTACTTC
CDR3aa: CASSGRTSQETQYF

abundance: once
v_gene: TRBV4-2
d_gene: TRBD1
j_gene: TRBJ1-2
CDR3nt: TGTGCCAGCAGCTCACAAGGGGGCAGATATGGCTACACCTTC
CDR3aa: CASSSQGGRYGYTF

abundance: -
v_gene: TRBV2
d_gene: -
j_gene: TRBJ2-7
CDR3nt: TGTGCCAGCAGTAGGACAAGTTACGAGCAGTACTTC
CDR3aa: CASSRTSYEQYF

abundance: -
v_gene: TRBV9
d_gene: TRBD1
j_gene: TRBJ2-7
CDR3nt: TGTGCCAGCAGCGTTTCGAACAGGGGGAACGAGCAGTACTTC
CDR3aa: CASSVSNRGNEQYF

abundance: -
v_gene: TRBV5-1
d_gene: -
j_gene: TRBJ2-5
CDR3nt: TGCGCCAGCAGCTTGGCAGGGCCGGTTGAGACCCAGTACTTC
CDR3aa: CASSLAGPVETQYF

abundance: -
v_gene: TRBV10-3
d_gene: TRBD1
j_gene: TRBJ2-5
CDR3nt: TGTGCCATCAGTGAGGAAGGGGGCAAAGAGACCCAGTACTTC
CDR3aa: CAISEEGGKETQYF

abundance: -
v_gene: TRBV7-8
d_gene: -
j_gene: TRBJ1-1
CDR3nt: TGTGCCAGCAGCCCAGGGGTCTCAAACACTGAAGCTTTCTTT
CDR3aa: CASSPGVSNTEAFF

abundance: -
v_gene: TRBV24-1
d_gene: TRBD1
j_gene: TRBJ2-3
CDR3nt: TGTGCCACCAGTCCCCCCGGGACAGGGGTCACAGATACGCAGTATTTT
CDR3aa: CATSPPGTGVTDTQYF

abundance: -
v_gene: TRBV4-1
d_gene: -
j_gene: TRBJ1-2
CDR3nt: TGCGCCAGCAGCCAAGTGCGGGGCTTATCCTATGGCTACACCTTC
CDR3aa: CASSQVRGLSYGYTF

abundance: -
v_gene: TRBV6-5
d_gene: -
j_gene: TRBJ2-7
CDR3nt: TGTGCCAGCAGTTCGATTCGCGGGGGCCCCTACGAGCAGTACTTC
CDR3aa: CASSSIRGGPYEQYF

abundance: -
v_gene: TRBV7-3
d_gene: TRBD2
j_gene: TRBJ2-2
CDR3nt: TGTGCCAGCAGCGCGACTAGCGGGGCGCTCGACGGGGAGCTGTTTTTT
CDR3aa: CASSATSGALDGELFF

abundance: -
v_gene: TRBV27
d_gene: -
j_gene: TRBJ2-1
CDR3nt: TGTGCCAGCCTAAAGAGAAATGAGCAGTTCTTC
CDR3aa: CASLKRNEQFF

abundance: once
v_gene: TRBV18
d_gene: -
j_gene: TRBJ1-1
CDR3nt: TGTGCCAGCTCCGCCTCAGCGGGGGGAGCTTTCTTT
CDR3aa: CASSASAGGAFF

abundance: -
v_gene: TRBV11-2
d_gene: -
j_gene: TRBJ1-5
CDR3nt: TGTGCCAGCAGCTTAGGGTTGGCAGACAATCAGCCCCAGCATTTT
CDR3aa: CASSLGLADNQPQHF

abundance: -
v_gene: TRBV19
d_gene: -
j_gene: TRBJ1-5
CDR3nt: TGTGCCAGTAGTAGGCCCCAACAGGGTCCCAATCAGCCCCAGCATTTT
CDR3aa: CASSRPQQGPNQPQHF

abundance: -
v_gene: TRBV10-1
d_gene: -
j_gene: TRBJ1-1
CDR3nt: TGCGCCAGCAGCAACATGAACACTGAAGCTTTCTTT
CDR3aa: CASSNMNTEAFF

abundance: -
v_gene: TRBV6-2/TRBV6-3
d_gene: -
j_gene: TRBJ2-3
CDR3nt: TGTGCCAGCAGTTACTCGACTCGGTCCCCAGATACGCAGTATTTT
CDR3aa: CASSYSTRSPDTQYF

abundance: -
v_gene: TRBV5-1
d_gene: TRBD1
j_gene: TRBJ2-3
CDR3nt: TGCGCCAGCAGCCGACAGGGCGGCACAGATACGCAGTATTTT
CDR3aa: CASSRQGGTDTQYF

abundance: -
v_gene: TRBV24-1
d_gene: -
j_gene: TRBJ2-3
CDR3nt: TGTGCCACCAGTGACCGCGACAGGCCGACCTGCACAGATACGCAGTATTTT
CDR3aa: CATSDRDRPTCTDTQYF

abundance: -
v_gene: TRBV27
d_gene: -
j_gene: TRBJ1-2
CDR3nt: TGTGCCAGCAGTTCGGGGGGGGCGAATTATGGCTACACCTTC
CDR3aa: CASSSGGANYGYTF

abundance: -
v_gene: TRBV4-2
d_gene: -
j_gene: TRBJ2-6
CDR3nt: TGTGCCAGCAGCGGACGGACAGGGGCCAACGTCCTGACTTTC
CDR3aa: CASSGRTGANVLTF

abundance: -
v_gene: TRBV5-4
d_gene: TRBD1
j_gene: TRBJ1-2
CDR3nt: TGTGCCAGCAGCTTGGACGGACAGGGGTATTATGGCTACACCTTC
CDR3aa: CASSLDGQGYYGYTF

abundance: once
v_gene: TRBV5-1
d_gene: TRBD1
j_gene: TRBJ1-4
CDR3nt: TGCGCCAGCAGCTCGGACAGGGGGGGAATTAATGAAAAACTGTTTTTT
CDR3aa: CASSSDRGGINEKLFF

abundance: -
v_gene: TRBV10-3
d_gene: TRBD2
j_gene: TRBJ2-7
CDR3nt: TGTGCCATCAGTGACGGGGGGTTCTCCTACGAGCAGTACTTC
CDR3aa: CAISDGGFSYEQYF

abundance: -
v_gene: TRBV21-1
d_gene: -
j_gene: TRBJ2-5
CDR3nt: TGTGCCAGCAGCAAAGTGGTCCGGGACAGGGTCGTCGGGACCAAGGCGACCCAGTACTTC
CDR3aa: CASSKVVRDRVVGTKATQYF

abundance: -
v_gene: TRBV29-1
d_gene: TRBD1
j_gene: TRBJ2-7
CDR3nt: TGCAGCGTTGAAGGGGACAGGGCCCCCTACGAGCAGTACTTC
CDR3aa: CSVEGDRAPYEQYF

abundance: -
v_gene: TRBV6-5
d_gene: -
j_gene: TRBJ1-1
CDR3nt: TGTGCCAGCAGTTACGGCGGGTCGAACACTGAAGCTTTCTTT
CDR3aa: CASSYGGSNTEAFF

abundance: few
v_gene: TRBV5-1
d_gene: -
j_gene: TRBJ2-7
CDR3nt: TGCGCCAGCAGCTTGGGAGGGAACCTCTACGAGCAGTACTTC
CDR3aa: CASSLGGNLYEQYF

abundance: -
v_gene: TRBV5-4
d_gene: -
j_gene: TRBJ2-7
CDR3nt: TGTGCCAGCAGCGTACAGGGTGGGATCTACGAGCAGTACTTC
CDR3aa: CASSVQGGIYEQYF

abundance: -
v_gene: TRBV20-1
d_gene: -
j_gene: TRBJ1-2
CDR3nt: TGCAGTGCTAGTATCTTGTCGTATGGCTACACCTTC
CDR3aa: CSASILSYGYTF

abundance: -
v_gene: TRBV30
d_gene: -
j_gene: TRBJ2-2
CDR3nt: TGTGCCTGGAGTGTATTAGGGGGGAACACCGGGGAGCTGTTTTTT
CDR3aa: CAWSVLGGNTGELFF

abundance: -
v_gene: TRBV27
d_gene: TRBD1
j_gene: TRBJ1-1
CDR3nt: TGTGCCAGCAGACAACAGGGGGCTGGCACTGAAGCTTTCTTT
CDR3aa: CASRQQGAGTEAFF

abundance: -
v_gene: TRBV29-1
d_gene: -
j_gene: TRBJ2-5
CDR3nt: TGCAGCGTTCAGGAAATCCGGGAGACCCAGTACTTC
CDR3aa: CSVQEIRETQYF

abundance: -
v_gene: TRBV2
d_gene: TRBD1
j_gene: TRBJ1-2
CDR3nt: TGTGCCAGCACCCAAATTATGACAGGGAGGAATGGCTACACCTTC
CDR3aa: CASTQIMTGRNGYTF

abundance: -
v_gene: TRBV4-1
d_gene: TRBD1
j_gene: TRBJ2-7
CDR3nt: TGCGCCAGCAGCCCTCACCGGGACAGGGCGGCCTACGAGCAGTACTTC
CDR3aa: CASSPHRDRAAYEQYF

abundance: -
v_gene: TRBV5-1
d_gene: -
j_gene: TRBJ2-3
CDR3nt: TGCGCCAGCAGCCCCTCAAGAGGGGGGGCGTTCAAGAGCACAGATACGCAGTATTTT
CDR3aa: CASSPSRGGAFKSTDTQYF

abundance: -
v_gene: TRBV28
d_gene: TRBD1
j_gene: TRBJ1-5
CDR3nt: TGTGCCAGCAGTAAACAGGGGGCCAGCAATCAGCCCCAGCATTTT
CDR3aa: CASSKQGASNQPQHF

abundance: -
v_gene: TRBV5-1
d_gene: TRBD2
j_gene: TRBJ2-7
CDR3nt: TGCGCCAGCAGCCTAGGGAGGGATTACGAGCAGTACTTC
CDR3aa: CASSLGRDYEQYF

abundance: -
v_gene: TRBV30
d_gene: -
j_gene: TRBJ1-6
CDR3nt: TGTGCCTGGAGGGGCAATTCACCCCTCCACTTT
CDR3aa: CAWRGNSPLHF

abundance: -
v_gene: TRBV18
d_gene: -
j_gene: TRBJ1-1
CDR3nt: TGTGCCAGCTCACCACAGGCGGTTGAAGCTTTCTTT
CDR3aa: CASSPQAVEAFF

abundance: -
v_gene: TRBV9
d_gene: -
j_gene: TRBJ1-2
CDR3nt: TGTGCCAGCAGCGAGGATTGGGCAGGCCGAAATGGCTACACCTTC
CDR3aa: CASSEDWAGRNGYTF

abundance: once
v_gene: TRBV7-3
d_gene: -
j_gene: TRBJ2-2
CDR3nt: TGTGCCAGCAGCTTCGGCCAGCAGCGATCCGGGGAGCTGTTTTTT
CDR3aa: CASSFGQQRSGELFF

abundance: -
v_gene: TRBV7-9
d_gene: -
j_gene: TRBJ2-7
CDR3nt: TGTGCCAGCAGCTTAGGACATAGCGGAGACGGTGGCTACGAGCAGTACTTC
CDR3aa: CASSLGHSGDGGYEQYF

abundance: -
v_gene: TRBV30
d_gene: -
j_gene: TRBJ1-1
CDR3nt: TGTGCCTGGAGGAGGGGGGGCACTGAAGCTTTCTTT
CDR3aa: CAWRRGGTEAFF

abundance: -
v_gene: TRBV27
d_gene: -
j_gene: TRBJ1-1
CDR3nt: TGTGCCAGCAGTTTATACAACGGGTTGACTGAAGCTTTCTTT
CDR3aa: CASSLYNGLTEAFF

abundance: -
v_gene: TRBV7-3
d_gene: -
j_gene: TRBJ2-3
CDR3nt: TGTGCCAGCAGCTTAACGTTTTCGGGACTTAGCACAGATACGCAGTATTTT
CDR3aa: CASSLTFSGLSTDTQYF

abundance: -
v_gene: TRBV6-4
d_gene: -
j_gene: TRBJ1-1
CDR3nt: -
CDR3aa: CASSVGPGSNTEAFF

abundance: -
v_gene: TRBV5-8
d_gene: TRBD1
j_gene: TRBJ1-4
CDR3nt: TGTGCCAGCAGCTTGGGGACAGGGGCCGCAACTAATGAAAAACTGTTTTTT
CDR3aa: CASSLGTGAATNEKLFF

abundance: -
v_gene: TRBV9
d_gene: -
j_gene: TRBJ1-2
CDR3nt: TGTGCCAGCAGCGTAGTTTCTACGGGATATGAGGACTACACCTTC
CDR3aa: CASSVVSTGYEDYTF

abundance: -
v_gene: TRBV24-1
d_gene: -
j_gene: TRBJ2-3
CDR3nt: TGTGCCACCCAGTACACAGATACGCAGTATTTT
CDR3aa: CATQYTDTQYF

abundance: -
v_gene: TRBV15
d_gene: TRBD2
j_gene: TRBJ2-1
CDR3nt: TGTGCCACCAGTCCCCATCGCGGGGGGAGCTCCTACAATGAGCAGTTCTTC
CDR3aa: CATSPHRGGSSYNEQFF

abundance: -
v_gene: TRBV7-2
d_gene: TRBD2
j_gene: TRBJ2-3
CDR3nt: TGTGCCAGCAGCCCGCGGACTAGCGGGGGTTCAGATACGCAGTATTTT
CDR3aa: CASSPRTSGGSDTQYF